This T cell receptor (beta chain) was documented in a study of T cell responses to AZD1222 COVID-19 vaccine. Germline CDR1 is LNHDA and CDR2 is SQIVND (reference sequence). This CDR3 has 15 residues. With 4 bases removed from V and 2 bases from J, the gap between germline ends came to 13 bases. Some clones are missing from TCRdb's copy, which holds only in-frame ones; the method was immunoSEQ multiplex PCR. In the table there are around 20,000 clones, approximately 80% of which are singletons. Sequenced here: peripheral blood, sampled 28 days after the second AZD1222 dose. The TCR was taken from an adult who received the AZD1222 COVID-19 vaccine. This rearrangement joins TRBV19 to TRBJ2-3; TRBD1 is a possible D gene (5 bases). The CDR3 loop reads CASSRAGWATDTQYF. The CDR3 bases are TGTGCCAGTAGTAGAGCAGGGTGGGCCACAGATACGCAGTATTTT.